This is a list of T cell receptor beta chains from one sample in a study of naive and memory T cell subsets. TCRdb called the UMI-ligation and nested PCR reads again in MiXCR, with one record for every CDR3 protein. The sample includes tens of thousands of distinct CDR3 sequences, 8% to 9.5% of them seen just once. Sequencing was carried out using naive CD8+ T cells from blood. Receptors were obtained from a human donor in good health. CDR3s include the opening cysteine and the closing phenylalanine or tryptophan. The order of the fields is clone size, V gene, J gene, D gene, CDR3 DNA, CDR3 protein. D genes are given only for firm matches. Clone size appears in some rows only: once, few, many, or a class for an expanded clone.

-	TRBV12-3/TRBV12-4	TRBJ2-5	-	TGTGCCAGCAGTCCTCCCTCCGGGAGATGGGAGACCCAGTACTTC	CASSPPSGRWETQYF
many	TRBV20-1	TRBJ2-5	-	TGCAGTGCTAAACTTCCAAGCGAAGGTCTTGGTCGTTTAGAGACCCAGTACTTC	CSAKLPSEGLGRLETQYF
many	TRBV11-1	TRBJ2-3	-	TGTGCCAGCAGCTTAGTGGCGGGACCCACAGATACGCAGTATTTT	CASSLVAGPTDTQYF
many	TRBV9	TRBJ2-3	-	TGTGCCAGCAGCGTAGGAAGTAGCGGCTTCACAGATACGCAGTATTTT	CASSVGSSGFTDTQYF
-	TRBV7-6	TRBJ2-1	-	TGTGCCAGCAGCTCCAACTACTACAATGAGCAGTTCTTC	CASSSNYYNEQFF
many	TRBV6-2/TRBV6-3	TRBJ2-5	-	TGTGCCAGCAGTTACGGGGAGACCCAGTACTTT	CASSYGETQYF
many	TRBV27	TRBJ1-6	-	TGTGCCAGCAGTTTAGACCAAGCACCGAATAATTCACCCCTCCACTTT	CASSLDQAPNNSPLHF
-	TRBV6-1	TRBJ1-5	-	TGTGCCAGCAGTGAATGGGGGGCAGTCAATCAGCCCCAGCATTTT	CASSEWGAVNQPQHF
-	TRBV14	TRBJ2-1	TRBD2	TGTGCCAGCAGCCAACGCCCCGGGTCTAGCGGATACAATGAGCAGTTCTTC	CASSQRPGSSGYNEQFF
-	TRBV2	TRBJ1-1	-	TGTGACAGCACCGGTGAAGCTTTCTTT	CDSTGEAFF
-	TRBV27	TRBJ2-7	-	TGTGCCAGCAGCCCCCCGGACAAGGGCATCTACGAGCAGTACTTC	CASSPPDKGIYEQYF
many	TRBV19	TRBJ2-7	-	TGTGCCAGTACCCACAGGGTTTACGAGCAGTACTTC	CASTHRVYEQYF
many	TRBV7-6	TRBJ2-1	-	TGTGCCAGCAGCTTTGGACAGGGAGGGAATGAGCAGTTCTTC	CASSFGQGGNEQFF
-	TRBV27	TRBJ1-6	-	TGTGCCAGCAGTTCTGCGGGAGCAGGGTCACCCCTCCACTTT	CASSSAGAGSPLHF
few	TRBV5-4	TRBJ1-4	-	TGTGCCAGCAGCTTCCGCGGCAGGAGAAATGAAAAACTGTTTTTT	CASSFRGRRNEKLFF
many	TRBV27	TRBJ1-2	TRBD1	TGTGCCAGCAGTCCACCGGGACAGGGAGGGGCGGACTATGGCTACACCTTC	CASSPPGQGGADYGYTF
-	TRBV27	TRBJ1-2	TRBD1	TGTGCCAGCAGTGCGGGACAGCATGGCTACACCTTC	CASSAGQHGYTF
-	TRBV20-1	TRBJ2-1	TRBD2	TGCAGTGCTCCCCGTCTAGCGGGAGGGTACAATGAGCAGTTCTTC	CSAPRLAGGYNEQFF
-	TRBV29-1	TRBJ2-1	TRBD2	TGCAGCGTTGAAAAGCGGGAGGCCTACAATGAGCAGTTCTTC	CSVEKREAYNEQFF
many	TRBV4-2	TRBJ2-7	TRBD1	TGTGCCAGCAGCCCCTCCGGGACAGGAACCTACGAGCAGTACTTC	CASSPSGTGTYEQYF
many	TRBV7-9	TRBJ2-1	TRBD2	TGTGCCAGCAGAAGGACTAGCGGGAGTCAGCCTGAGCAGTTCTTC	CASRRTSGSQPEQFF
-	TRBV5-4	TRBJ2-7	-	TGTGCCAGCAGCTTGGAACTAGGCTACGAGCAGTACTTC	CASSLELGYEQYF
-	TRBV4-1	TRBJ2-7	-	TGCGCCAGCAGCCAAGGTTTTAGCCCCAACACCTACGAGCAGTACTTC	CASSQGFSPNTYEQYF